This passage covers 9 T cell receptor beta chains from one sample sequenced in a study of blood T cell repertoires in COVID-19 (dated by TCRdb to the early 2020s). Receptor amplification or capture employed the immunoSEQ multiplex PCR assay. TCRdb obtained this table from immuneACCESS and retained in-frame rearrangements with V and J assigned. These tables miss some clones; where compared with another copy, unresolved V genes account for less than half of the shortfall, and the remainder is unexplained. The sample data list about 230,000 clones, and about nine tenths of these were observed just once. The top ten clones comprise 11% of the sample. What was sequenced was peripheral blood. These receptors were obtained from a man aged 50 to 60 with COVID-19, enrolled during active disease.

This chain joins TRBV30 and TRBJ1-4; D call uncertain. Looked up from germline, CDR1 is GTSNPN and CDR2 is SVGIG (reference sequence). Trimming left V 0 bases short and J 7 bases short, with 12 bases between. This CDR3 region has 14 residues. This CDR3 is CAWSVRLGVEKLFF. CDR3 coding DNA: TGTGCCTGGAGTGTACGACTCGGGGTTGAAAAACTGTTTTTT.

J is TRBJ2-5 and V is TRBV7-2; D is unresolved. CDR1 and CDR2 from the germline V gene are SGHTA and FQGNSA. The V and J ends lost 5 bases and 4 bases respectively, with 11 bases between them. The CDR3 extends over 13 amino acids. In DNA, the CDR3 is TGTGCCAGCAGCCCAGACCGGAGAGAGACCCAGTACTTC. This translates into CASSPDRRETQYF.

The CDR3 loop reads CASSKIGTGYGYTF. The CDR3 DNA reads TGTGCCAGCAGCAAGATAGGCACGGGCTATGGCTACACCTTC. The V and J genes are TRBV21-1 and TRBJ1-2. TRBV21-1 is a recognized pseudogene. CDR3 length equals 14 residues.

The V gene is TRBV7-3, the J gene TRBJ2-7; TRBD1 matches 9 bases. From germline, CDR1 is SGHTA and CDR2 FQGTGA. Losses at the gene ends were 5 bases for V and 1 base for J; bases not matched to a gene: 6. The CDR3 loop spans 15 amino acids. The CDR3 sequence is CASSVGTGLSYEQYF. In DNA, the CDR3 is TGTGCCAGCAGCGTAGGGACAGGGCTTTCCTACGAGCAGTACTTC.

The V call is TRBV6-5, the J call TRBJ1-4; unclear D gene. V lost 6 bases, J lost 6 bases, and 11 bases lay in between. This CDR3 is built from 13 residues. Germline CDR1 MNHEY, CDR2 SVGAGI. CDR3 nucleotide sequence: TGTGCCAGCAGGGGAGGCAGCCATGAAAAACTGTTTTTT. Translating gives CASRGGSHEKLFF.

V gene TRBV9 combines with J gene TRBJ1-2, with D possibly being TRBD1 (5 bases). The CDR3 is 13 amino acids. Trimming cost V 4 bases and J 9 bases, with 16 bases left between them. In germline, CDR1 is SGDLS, CDR2 YYNGEE. CDR3 sequence (DNA): TGTGCCAGCAGCCCCAGGGAATACTGGAGCTACACCTTC. As protein: CASSPREYWSYTF.

Details on this clone: At the DNA level, this CDR3 is encoded by other sequences in the same sample as well. The chain joins TRBV5-6 to TRBJ1-5, with D hard to call. The CDR3 consists of 14 residues. CDR1 and CDR2 (germline): SGHDT, YYEEEE. Trimming pared 2 bases from V and 0 bases from J, leaving 6 bases between. DNA of the CDR3: TGTGCCAGCAGCTTATTGGCTAGCAATCAGCCCCAGCATTTT. Translated, it gives CASSLLASNQPQHF.

The CDR3 nucleotides are TGTGCCAGCAGCTTAGCTAGCACCGGGACAGAAAATTCACCCCTCCACTTT. This gives the protein CASSLASTGTENSPLHF. The chain is built from TRBV7-9 and TRBJ1-6; 7 bases agree with TRBD1. This CDR3 contains 17 residues. The trim removed 0 bases at V and 7 bases at J, leaving 9 bases unmatched. Germline CDR1 and CDR2: SEHNR and FQNEAQ (reference sequence).

The V gene is TRBV10-1, the J gene TRBJ1-1, with 7 bases fitting TRBD1. The CDR3 is made up of 12 amino acids. Per germline, CDR1 WNHNN and CDR2 SYGVQD (reference sequence). With V trimmed by 4 bases and J by 11 bases, 7 bases remained unmatched. The CDR3 is CASSGSGGPAFF. DNA of the CDR3: TGCGCCAGCAGTGGCTCAGGGGGACCGGCTTTCTTT.